One and the same sample provided the 8 T cell receptor beta chains below, sequenced in a study of regulatory T cells in long-lasting Graves disease. Time point of the sample: newly diagnosed GD, antithyroid drugs for less than 3 months. The TCR library was prepared using RNA isolated from PBMCs. Library construction for TCR beta used iRepertoire HTBI primers and Arm-PCR of CDR3 regions. TCRdb called the multiplex PCR reads again in MiXCR, with one record for every CDR3 protein. The sample carries some 500,000 distinct CDR3 sequences, about 13% recorded once. The same data also went into a second study, on T cells in Graves' hyperthyroidism and ophthalmopathy.

The sample was peripheral blood mononuclear cells (PBMCs), taken at new diagnosis, from a patient treated with antithyroid drugs. Receptors were obtained from a man under 40 with Graves disease.

The chain employs TRBV10-3 and TRBJ2-3; no reliable D call. The CDR3 has 13 amino acids. V gave up 1 base and J gave up 5 bases, with 7 bases separating them. The V gene's germline CDR1 is ENHRY and CDR2 SYGVKD. The CDR3 loop is CAISEFGGDTQYF. In DNA form, the CDR3 reads TGTGCCATCAGTGAGTTCGGCGGAGATACGCAGTATTTT.

The sample holds many counts of this clonotype. In nucleotides, the CDR3 is TGTGCCAGCAGGACAAAGGGGTCTGGAAACACCATATATTTT. It specifies CASRTKGSGNTIYF. This chain joins TRBV2 and TRBJ1-3; D is possibly TRBD1 (5 bases). V lost 6 bases to trimming and J lost 1 base, with 10 bases between them. CDR1 and CDR2 (germline): SNHLY, FYNNEI. There are 14 residues in the CDR3.

This clonotype has just a few counts. The rearrangement joins TRBV7-2 to TRBJ2-7; D may be TRBD1 (5 bases). Germline V gene sequence: CDR1 SGHTA, CDR2 FQGNSA. CDR3 length: 14 residues. V was cut by 6 bases and J by 1 base, with 13 bases left in between. CDR3 protein: CASRDTGLSYEQYF. The DNA for the CDR3 is TGTGCCAGCAGAGATACAGGATTATCCTACGAGCAGTACTTC.

Concerning this clonotype: This sequence may be a read error, since a much larger clone differs from it by one base. V and J are TRBV7-9 and TRBJ1-1; 9 bases are shared with TRBD1. CDR1 and CDR2 from the germline V gene are SEHNR and FQNEAQ (reference sequence). The length of the CDR3 is 14 residues. Trimming cost V 4 bases and J 5 bases; bases outside gene matches: 5. CDR3 nucleotides: TGTGCCAGCAGCTCACAGGGGGCGAGGACTGAAGCTTTCTTT. Translation gives CASSSQGARTEAFF.

This clonotype was detected only a few times. The rearrangement joins TRBV28 to TRBJ2-6; 8 positions match TRBD2. There are 12 residues in the CDR3. V lost 6 bases to trimming and J lost 15 bases; unmatched junction nucleotides: 7. In germline, CDR1 is MDHEN, CDR2 SYDVKM. Here the CDR3 DNA reads TGTGCCAGCAGATCCCCGGGAGGGGACCTGACTTTC. Protein: CASRSPGGDLTF.

This rearrangement joins TRBV20-1 to TRBJ2-7, with 10 bases identical to TRBD2. V trimming: 6 bases; J trimming: 7 bases; junction bases outside the gene matches: 9. Germline assignment: CDR1 DFQATT and CDR2 SNEGSKA (reference sequence). The CDR3 loop spans 13 amino acids. For the CDR3, the DNA is TGCAGTGCCGCCGCCCTAGCGGGAGTTGAGCAGTACTTC. Translating gives CSAAALAGVEQYF.

This chain uses TRBV3-1 with TRBJ2-3; D ambiguous. Trimming stripped 0 bases from V and 1 base from J, with 14 bases between. The CDR3 is 17 residues long. Germline CDR1 and CDR2: LGHDT and YNNKEL (reference sequence). The CDR3 DNA is TGTGCCAGCAGCCAAGAAAATTGGCTGACTCGCACAGATACGCAGTATTTT. It translates to CASSQENWLTRTDTQYF.

The rearrangement uses TRBV29-1 and TRBJ1-1, with 9 bases that match TRBD1. Germline V CDR1 and CDR2: SQVTM, ANQGSEA. V lost 2 bases to trimming and J lost 11 bases; unmatched junction nucleotides: 12. CDR3 length equals 14 residues. In nucleotides, the CDR3 is TGCAGCGTTGAAAGTGGGACAGGGCGGGTGGTGGCTTTCTTT. Its protein is CSVESGTGRVVAFF.